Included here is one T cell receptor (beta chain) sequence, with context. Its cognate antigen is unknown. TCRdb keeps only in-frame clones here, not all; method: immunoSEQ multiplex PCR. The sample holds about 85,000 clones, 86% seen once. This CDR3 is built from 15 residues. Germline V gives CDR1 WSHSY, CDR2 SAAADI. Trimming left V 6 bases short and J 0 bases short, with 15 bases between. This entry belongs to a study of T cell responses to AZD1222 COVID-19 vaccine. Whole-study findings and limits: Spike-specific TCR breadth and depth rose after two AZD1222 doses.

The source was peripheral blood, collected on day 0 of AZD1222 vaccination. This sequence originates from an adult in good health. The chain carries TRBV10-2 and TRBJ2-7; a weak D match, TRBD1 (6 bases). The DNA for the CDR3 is TGCGCCAGCAGATTGCAAGGACAGAGCTCCTACGAGCAGTACTTC. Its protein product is CASRLQGQSSYEQYF.